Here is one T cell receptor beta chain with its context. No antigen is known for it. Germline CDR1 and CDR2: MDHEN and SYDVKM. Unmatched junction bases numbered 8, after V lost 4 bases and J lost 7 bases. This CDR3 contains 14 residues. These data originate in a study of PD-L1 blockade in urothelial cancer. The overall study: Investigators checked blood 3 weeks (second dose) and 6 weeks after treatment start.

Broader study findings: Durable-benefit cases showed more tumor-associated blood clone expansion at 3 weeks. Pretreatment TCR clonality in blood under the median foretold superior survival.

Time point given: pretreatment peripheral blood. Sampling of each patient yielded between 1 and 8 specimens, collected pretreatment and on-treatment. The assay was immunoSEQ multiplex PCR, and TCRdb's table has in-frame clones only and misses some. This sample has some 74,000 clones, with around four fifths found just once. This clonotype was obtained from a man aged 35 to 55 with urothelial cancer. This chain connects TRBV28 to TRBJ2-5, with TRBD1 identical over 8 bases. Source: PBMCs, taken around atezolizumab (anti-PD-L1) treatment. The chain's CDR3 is CASSSQGARGTQYF. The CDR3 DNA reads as TGTGCCAGCAGTTCCCAGGGGGCGCGAGGGACCCAGTACTTC.